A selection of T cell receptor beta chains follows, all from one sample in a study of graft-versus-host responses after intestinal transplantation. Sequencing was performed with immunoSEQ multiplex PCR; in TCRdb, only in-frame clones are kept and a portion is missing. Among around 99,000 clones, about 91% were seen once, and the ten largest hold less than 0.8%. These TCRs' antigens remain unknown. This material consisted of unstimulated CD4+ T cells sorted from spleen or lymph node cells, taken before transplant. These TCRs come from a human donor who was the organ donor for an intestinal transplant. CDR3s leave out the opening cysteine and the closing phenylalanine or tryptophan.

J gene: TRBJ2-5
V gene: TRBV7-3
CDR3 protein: ASSLGLGETQY

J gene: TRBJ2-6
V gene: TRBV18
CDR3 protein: ASSPRESGANVLT

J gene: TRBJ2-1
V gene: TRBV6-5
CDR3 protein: ASSYIGQGASSEQF

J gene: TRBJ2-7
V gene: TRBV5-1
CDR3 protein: ASSLDRPYEQY

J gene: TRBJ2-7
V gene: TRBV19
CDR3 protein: ASSTSLQGVRSGYEQY

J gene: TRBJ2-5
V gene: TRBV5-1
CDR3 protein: ASSPADSQETQY

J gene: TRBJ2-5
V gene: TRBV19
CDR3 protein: ASSNSPETQY

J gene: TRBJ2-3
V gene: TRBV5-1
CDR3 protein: ASSFTDTQY

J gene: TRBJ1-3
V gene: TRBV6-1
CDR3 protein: ASSEEAQRGSGNTIY

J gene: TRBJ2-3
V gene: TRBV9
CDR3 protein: ASSSLAGLTDTQY

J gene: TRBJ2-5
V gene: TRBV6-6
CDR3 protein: ASSPTSAQETQY

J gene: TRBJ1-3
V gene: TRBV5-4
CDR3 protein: ASSSQGAGNTIY

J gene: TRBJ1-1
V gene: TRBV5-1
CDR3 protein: ASSLAPGNPTEAF

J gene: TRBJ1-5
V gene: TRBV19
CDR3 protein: ASKLKGQPFWNQPQH

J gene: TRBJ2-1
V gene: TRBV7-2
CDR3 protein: ASSLGRSTQQF

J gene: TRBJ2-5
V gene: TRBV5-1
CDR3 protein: ASSLDETQY

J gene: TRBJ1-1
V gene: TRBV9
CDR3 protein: ASSVATTGWAF

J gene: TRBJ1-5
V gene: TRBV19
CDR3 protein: ASSIESGDWINQPQH

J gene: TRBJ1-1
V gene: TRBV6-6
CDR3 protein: ASSYSRFTEAF

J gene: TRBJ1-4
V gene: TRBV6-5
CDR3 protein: ASSRDATNEKLF

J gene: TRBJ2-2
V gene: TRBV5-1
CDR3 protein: ATQGADTGELF

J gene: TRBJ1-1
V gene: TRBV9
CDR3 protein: ASGQDPHSEAF

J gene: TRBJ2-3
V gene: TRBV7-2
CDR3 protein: ASSLSGRGGTDTQY

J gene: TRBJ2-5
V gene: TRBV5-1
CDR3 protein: ASSLTGGQETQY

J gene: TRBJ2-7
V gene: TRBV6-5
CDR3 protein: ASSEALGDEQY

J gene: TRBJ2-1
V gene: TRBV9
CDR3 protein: ASSVASGAGGNEQF

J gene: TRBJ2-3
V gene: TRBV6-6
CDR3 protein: ASSYTSSASTQY

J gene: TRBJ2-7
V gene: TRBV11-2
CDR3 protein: ASSLVSGQTYEQY

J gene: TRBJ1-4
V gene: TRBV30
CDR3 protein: AWSHTGANEKLF

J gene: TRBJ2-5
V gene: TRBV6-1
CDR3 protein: ASRSGGPPQETQY

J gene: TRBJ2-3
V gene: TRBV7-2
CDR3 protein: ASSLYTDTQY

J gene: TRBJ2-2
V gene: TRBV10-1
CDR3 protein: ASSEVGMGENTGELF

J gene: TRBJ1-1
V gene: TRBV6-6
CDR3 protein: ASIQGTPRNTEAF

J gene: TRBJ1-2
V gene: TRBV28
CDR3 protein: ASSLGTGGYGYT

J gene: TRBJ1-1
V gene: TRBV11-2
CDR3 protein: ASSLTGGTEAF

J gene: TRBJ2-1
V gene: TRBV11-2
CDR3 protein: ASSDTAWGRDVRFREQF

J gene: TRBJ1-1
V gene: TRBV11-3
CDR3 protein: ASSFQGDTEAF

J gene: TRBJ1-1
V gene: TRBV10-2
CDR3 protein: ASSGQGLSAEAF

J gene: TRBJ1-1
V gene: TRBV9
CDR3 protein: ASSVAAGVSEAF

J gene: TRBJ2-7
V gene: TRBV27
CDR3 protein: ASSLRRSYEQY

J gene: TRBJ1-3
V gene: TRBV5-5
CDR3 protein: ASSLWQGVSGNTIY

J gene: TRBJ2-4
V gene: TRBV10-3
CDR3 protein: AISDLDRKVKNIQY

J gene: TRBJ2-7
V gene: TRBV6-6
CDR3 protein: ASSYSSSGSYEQY

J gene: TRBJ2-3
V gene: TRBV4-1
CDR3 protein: ASSPKGRGTGVWGSTDTQY

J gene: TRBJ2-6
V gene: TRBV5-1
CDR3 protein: ASSSNPNLSGANVLT

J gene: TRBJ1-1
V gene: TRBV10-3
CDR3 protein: AISYSTAGSEAF

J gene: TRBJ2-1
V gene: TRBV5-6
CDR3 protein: ASSSYDFLYNEQF

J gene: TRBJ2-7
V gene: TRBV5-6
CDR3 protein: ASSVLGGEYYEQY

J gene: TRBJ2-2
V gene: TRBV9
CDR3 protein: ASSVDSNTGELF

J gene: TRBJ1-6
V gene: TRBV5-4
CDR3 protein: ASSYSFRDSPLH